The rows below give T cell receptor beta chains drawn from one sample of a study of beta chain features in type 1 diabetes. Produced via immunoSEQ multiplex PCR; TCRdb's table is partial and in-frame only. This table has approximately 15,000 clones, roughly 69% appearing once. Sequencing was performed on Tregs from blood. Receptors were obtained from a man younger than 45 with type 1 diabetes. Each CDR3 is given with its conserved first and last residue. D genes are given only for firm matches. Part of the rows lack a size; the others show once, few, many or a class for expanded clones.

clone size | J gene | V gene | D gene | CDR3 protein | CDR3 DNA
few | TRBJ2-1 | TRBV5-1 | TRBD2 | CASTPGLAGVEDEQFF | TGCGCCAGCACCCCGGGACTAGCGGGAGTGGAGGATGAGCAGTTCTTC
- | TRBJ2-5 | TRBV4-2 | - | CASSQVREETQYF | TGTGCCAGCAGCCAAGTTCGTGAAGAGACCCAGTACTTC
- | TRBJ2-7 | TRBV28 | TRBD1 | CASSSRQGPRQQYF | TGTGCCAGCAGTTCCCGACAGGGCCCTCGCCAGCAGTACTTC
- | TRBJ1-2 | TRBV11-3 | TRBD1 | CASSLDRGYGYTF | TGTGCCAGCAGCTTGGACAGGGGCTATGGCTACACCTTC
- | TRBJ2-7 | TRBV6-5 | - | CASSPAIGSYEQYF | TGTGCCAGCAGCCCAGCGATAGGATCTTACGAGCAGTACTTC
once | TRBJ2-1 | TRBV2 | - | CASKTAGNYNEQFF | TGTGCCAGCAAAACGGCGGGAAACTACAATGAGCAGTTCTTC
few | TRBJ1-1 | TRBV7-8 | - | CASSLGTANTEAFF | TGTGCCAGCAGCTTAGGGACAGCTAACACTGAAGCTTTCTTT
- | TRBJ2-3 | TRBV5-6 | TRBD1 | CASTEGQGATDTQYF | TGTGCCAGCACCGAGGGGCAGGGGGCAACAGATACGCAGTATTTT
- | TRBJ1-4 | TRBV11-2 | - | CASSRQGTNLEKLFF | TGTGCCAGCAGCCGTCAGGGGACCAATCTTGAAAAACTGTTTTTT
once | TRBJ1-2 | TRBV6-1 | - | CASRGQGFYGYTF | TGTGCCAGCAGAGGGCAGGGGTTCTATGGCTACACCTTC
- | TRBJ2-1 | TRBV7-6 | TRBD2 | CASSYERGLWNEQFF | TGTGCCAGCAGCTATGAGCGGGGGCTTTGGAATGAGCAGTTCTTC
- | TRBJ2-7 | TRBV4-1 | - | CASSQGVVGGPYEQYF | TGCGCCAGCAGCCAAGGAGTCGTGGGGGGGCCTTACGAGCAGTACTTC
- | TRBJ2-3 | TRBV6-5 | - | CASRQPGTDTQYF | TGTGCCAGCAGACAACCCGGCACAGATACGCAGTATTTT
- | TRBJ2-1 | TRBV11-2 | - | CASSLAAGARDEQFF | TGTGCCAGCAGCTTAGCGGCGGGGGCCAGGGATGAGCAGTTCTTC
- | TRBJ2-7 | TRBV11-3 | TRBD2 | CASSPGTSGRSSYEQYF | TGTGCCAGCAGCCCCGGGACTAGCGGGCGGAGCTCCTACGAGCAGTACTTC
- | TRBJ2-3 | TRBV18 | TRBD2 | CASSAASGGGTDTQYF | TGTGCCAGCTCAGCGGCTAGCGGGGGGGGCACAGATACGCAGTATTTT
- | TRBJ2-1 | TRBV18 | TRBD1 | CASSPPGQGTEQFF | TGTGCCAGCTCACCTCCGGGACAGGGAACTGAGCAGTTCTTC
- | TRBJ2-2 | TRBV29-1 | TRBD1 | CSVRDRGGELFF | TGCAGCGTCAGGGACAGGGGTGGGGAGCTGTTTTTT
- | TRBJ1-5 | TRBV7-8 | - | CASSQAGYRTVIYSNQPQHF | TGTGCCAGCAGCCAAGCGGGATACAGGACAGTCATCTATAGCAATCAGCCCCAGCATTTT
- | TRBJ2-7 | TRBV25-1 | TRBD1 | CASSGVPGGHQYF | TGTGCCAGCAGTGGGGTCCCAGGGGGCCATCAGTACTTC
- | TRBJ2-2 | TRBV11-2 | - | CASSLGTGYRTTGELFF | TGTGCCAGCAGCTTAGGGACGGGTTATCGGACTACCGGGGAGCTGTTTTTT
- | TRBJ1-6 | TRBV19 | - | CASSRQASNSPLHF | TGTGCCAGTAGCCGACAGGCGAGTAATTCACCCCTCCACTTT